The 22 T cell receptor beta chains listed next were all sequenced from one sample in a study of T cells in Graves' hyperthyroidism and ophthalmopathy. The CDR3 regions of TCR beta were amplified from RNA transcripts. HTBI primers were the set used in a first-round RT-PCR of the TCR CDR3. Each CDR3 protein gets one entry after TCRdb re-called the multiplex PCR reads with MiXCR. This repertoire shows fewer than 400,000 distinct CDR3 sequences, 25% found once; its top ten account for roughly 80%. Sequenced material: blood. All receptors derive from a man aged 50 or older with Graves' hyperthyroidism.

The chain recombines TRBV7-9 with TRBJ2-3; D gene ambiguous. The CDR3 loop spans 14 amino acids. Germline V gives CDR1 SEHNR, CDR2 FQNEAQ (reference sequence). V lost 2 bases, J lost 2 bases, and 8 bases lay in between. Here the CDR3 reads CASSLRLDTDTQYF. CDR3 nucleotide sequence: TGTGCCAGCAGCTTACGGCTAGACACAGATACGCAGTATTTT.

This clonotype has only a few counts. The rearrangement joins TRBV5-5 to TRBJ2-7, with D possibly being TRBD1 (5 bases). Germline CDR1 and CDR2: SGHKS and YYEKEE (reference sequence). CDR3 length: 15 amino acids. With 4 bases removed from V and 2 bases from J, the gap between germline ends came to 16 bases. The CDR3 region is CASSGEVQGTYEQYF. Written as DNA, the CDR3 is TGTGCCAGCAGCGGTGAGGTTCAGGGAACCTACGAGCAGTACTTC.

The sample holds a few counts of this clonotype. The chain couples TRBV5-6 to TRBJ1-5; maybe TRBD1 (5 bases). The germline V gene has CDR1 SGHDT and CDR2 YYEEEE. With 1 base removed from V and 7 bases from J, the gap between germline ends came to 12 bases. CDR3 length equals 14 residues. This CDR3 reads CASSLNGAYQPQHF. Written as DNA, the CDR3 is TGTGCCAGCAGCTTGAATGGGGCGTACCAGCCCCAGCATTTT.

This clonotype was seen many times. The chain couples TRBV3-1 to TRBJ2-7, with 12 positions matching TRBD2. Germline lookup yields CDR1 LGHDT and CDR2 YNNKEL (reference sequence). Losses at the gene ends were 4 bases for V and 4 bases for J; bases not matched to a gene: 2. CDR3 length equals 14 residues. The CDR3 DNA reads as TGTGCCAGCAGCCGGGGGACTAGCGGGTACGAGCAGTACTTC. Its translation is CASSRGTSGYEQYF.

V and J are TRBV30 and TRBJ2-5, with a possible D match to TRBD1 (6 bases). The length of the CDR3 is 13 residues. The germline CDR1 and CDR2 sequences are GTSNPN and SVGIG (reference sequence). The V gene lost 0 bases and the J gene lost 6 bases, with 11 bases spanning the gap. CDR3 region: CAWSVLTGKTQYF. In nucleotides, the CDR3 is TGTGCCTGGAGTGTTTTAACAGGGAAGACCCAGTACTTC.

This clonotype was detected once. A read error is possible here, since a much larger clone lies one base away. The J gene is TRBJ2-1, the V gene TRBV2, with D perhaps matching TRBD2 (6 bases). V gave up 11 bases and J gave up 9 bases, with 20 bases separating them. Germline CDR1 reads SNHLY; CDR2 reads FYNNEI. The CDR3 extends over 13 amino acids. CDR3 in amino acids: CAGGERRDVEQFF. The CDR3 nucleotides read TGTGCCGGCGGGGAGAGGCGCGACGTTGAGCAGTTCTTC.

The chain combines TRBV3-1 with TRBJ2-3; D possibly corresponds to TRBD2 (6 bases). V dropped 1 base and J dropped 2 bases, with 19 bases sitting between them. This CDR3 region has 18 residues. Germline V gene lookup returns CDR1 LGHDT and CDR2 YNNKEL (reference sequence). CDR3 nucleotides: TGTGCCAGCAGCCAAGGCGGGGAGCTTGCACAGAACACAGATACGCAGTATTTT. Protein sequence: CASSQGGELAQNTDTQYF.

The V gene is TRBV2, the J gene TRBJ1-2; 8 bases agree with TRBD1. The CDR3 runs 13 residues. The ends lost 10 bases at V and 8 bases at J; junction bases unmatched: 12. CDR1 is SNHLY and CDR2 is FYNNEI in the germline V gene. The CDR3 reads CAIPGQAQLGYTF. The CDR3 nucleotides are TGTGCCATCCCGGGACAGGCACAGTTGGGCTACACCTTC.

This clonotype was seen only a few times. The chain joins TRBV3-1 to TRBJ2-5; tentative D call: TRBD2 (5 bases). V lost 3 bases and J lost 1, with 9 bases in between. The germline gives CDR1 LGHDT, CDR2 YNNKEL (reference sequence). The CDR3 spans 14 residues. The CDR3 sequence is CASSQSGGQETQYF. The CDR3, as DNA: TGTGCCAGCAGCCAGAGCGGAGGCCAAGAGACCCAGTACTTC.

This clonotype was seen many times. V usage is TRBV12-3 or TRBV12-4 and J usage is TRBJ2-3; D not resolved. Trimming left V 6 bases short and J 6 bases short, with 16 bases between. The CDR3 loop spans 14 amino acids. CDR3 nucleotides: TGTGCCAGCAGCCCGCCCGGAAGTATGGATACGCAGTATTTT. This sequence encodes CASSPPGSMDTQYF.

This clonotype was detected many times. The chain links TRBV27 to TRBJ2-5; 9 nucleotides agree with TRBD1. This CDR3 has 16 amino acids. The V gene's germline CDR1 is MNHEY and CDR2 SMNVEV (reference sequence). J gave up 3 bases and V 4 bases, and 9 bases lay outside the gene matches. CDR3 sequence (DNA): TGTGCCAGCAGTTATAACTCCGGGACAGGGAAAGAGACCCAGTACTTC. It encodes CASSYNSGTGKETQYF.

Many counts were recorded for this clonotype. CDR3 sequence: CASRETSGTYEQYF. The CDR3 DNA reads as TGTGCCAGCAGGGAGACTAGCGGGACCTACGAGCAGTACTTC. V is TRBV2 and J is TRBJ2-7; 11 nucleotides match TRBD2. V was clipped by 6 bases and J by 2 bases; unmatched bases: 3. Looked up from germline, CDR1 is SNHLY and CDR2 is FYNNEI. This CDR3 has 14 residues.

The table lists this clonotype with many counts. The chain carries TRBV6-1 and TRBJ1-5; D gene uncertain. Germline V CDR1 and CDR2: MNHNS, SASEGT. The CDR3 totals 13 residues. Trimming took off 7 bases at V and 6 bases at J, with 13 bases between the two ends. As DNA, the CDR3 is TGTGCCAGCACCCACCGTCCGGGTCAGCCCCAGCATTTT. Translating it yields CASTHRPGQPQHF.

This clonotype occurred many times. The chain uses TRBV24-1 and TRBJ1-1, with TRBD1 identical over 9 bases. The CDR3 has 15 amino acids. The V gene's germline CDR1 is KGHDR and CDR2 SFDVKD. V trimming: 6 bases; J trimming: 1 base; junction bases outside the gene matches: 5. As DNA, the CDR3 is TGTGCCACCAGTACTTCGACAGGGGGGAACACTGAAGCTTTCTTT. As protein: CATSTSTGGNTEAFF.

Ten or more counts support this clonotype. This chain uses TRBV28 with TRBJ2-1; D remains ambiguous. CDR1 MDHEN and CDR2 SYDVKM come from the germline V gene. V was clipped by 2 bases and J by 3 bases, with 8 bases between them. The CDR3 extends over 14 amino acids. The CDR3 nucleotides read TGTGCCAGCAGTTTACTAGTAATCTACAATGAGCAGTTCTTC. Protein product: CASSLLVIYNEQFF.

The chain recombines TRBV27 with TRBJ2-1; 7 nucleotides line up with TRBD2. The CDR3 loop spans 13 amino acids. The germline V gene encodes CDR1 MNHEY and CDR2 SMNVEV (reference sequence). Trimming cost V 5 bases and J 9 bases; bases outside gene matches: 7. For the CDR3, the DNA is TGTGCCAGCAGTCGGGAGGTTAGGGGTGAGCAGTTCTTC. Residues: CASSREVRGEQFF.

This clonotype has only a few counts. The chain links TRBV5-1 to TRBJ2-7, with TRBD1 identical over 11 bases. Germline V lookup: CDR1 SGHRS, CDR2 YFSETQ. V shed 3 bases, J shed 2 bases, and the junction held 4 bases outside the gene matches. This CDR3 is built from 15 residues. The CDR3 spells CASSSGQGATYEQYF. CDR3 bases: TGCGCCAGCAGCTCAGGACAGGGGGCAACCTACGAGCAGTACTTC.

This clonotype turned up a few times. The CDR3, as DNA: TGTGCCAGCAGTTCACGAAATCAGCCCCAGCATTTT. As protein: CASSSRNQPQHF. The chain links TRBV27 to TRBJ1-5; the D is unclear. The CDR3 has 12 amino acids. Per germline, CDR1 MNHEY and CDR2 SMNVEV (reference sequence). Trimming shortened V by 4 bases and J by 4 bases, and 5 bases separated the two germline ends.

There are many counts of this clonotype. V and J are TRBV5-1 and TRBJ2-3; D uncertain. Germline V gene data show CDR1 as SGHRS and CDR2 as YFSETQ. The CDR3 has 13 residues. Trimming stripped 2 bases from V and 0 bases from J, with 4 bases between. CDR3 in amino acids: CASSFSSTDTQYF. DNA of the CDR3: TGCGCCAGCAGCTTTAGCAGCACAGATACGCAGTATTTT. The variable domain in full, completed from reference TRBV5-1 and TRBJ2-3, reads KAGVTQTPRYLIKTRGQQVTLSCSPISGHRSVSWYQQTPGQGLQFLFEYFSETQRNKGNFPGRFSGRQFSNSRSEMNVSTLELGDSALYLCASSFSSTDTQYFGPGTRLTVL.

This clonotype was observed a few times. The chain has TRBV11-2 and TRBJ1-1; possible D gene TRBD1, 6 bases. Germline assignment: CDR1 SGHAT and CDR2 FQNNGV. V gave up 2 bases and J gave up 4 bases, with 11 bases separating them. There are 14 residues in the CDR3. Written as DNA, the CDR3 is TGTGCCAGCAGCTTATCGGGGGGCGCCACTGAAGCTTTCTTT. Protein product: CASSLSGGATEAFF.

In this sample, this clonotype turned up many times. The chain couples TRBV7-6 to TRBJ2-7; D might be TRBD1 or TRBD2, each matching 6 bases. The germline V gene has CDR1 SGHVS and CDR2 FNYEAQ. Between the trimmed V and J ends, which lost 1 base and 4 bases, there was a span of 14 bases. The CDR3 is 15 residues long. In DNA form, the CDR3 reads TGTGCCAGCAGCTTAGGAGGAGGGGGTGCGTACGAGCAGTACTTC. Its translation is CASSLGGGGAYEQYF.

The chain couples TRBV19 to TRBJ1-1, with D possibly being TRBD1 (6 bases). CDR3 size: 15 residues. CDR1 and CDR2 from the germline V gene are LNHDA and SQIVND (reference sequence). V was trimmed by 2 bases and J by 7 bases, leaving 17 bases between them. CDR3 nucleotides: TGTGCCAGTAGTATACTGCGTGAGGAGGGGGTTGAAGCTTTCTTT. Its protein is CASSILREEGVEAFF. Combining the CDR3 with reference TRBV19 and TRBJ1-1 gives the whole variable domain DGGITQSPKYLFRKEGQNVTLSCEQNLNHDAMYWYRQDPGQGLRLIYYSQIVNDFQKGDIAEGYSVSREKKESFPLTVTSAQKNPTAFYLCASSILREEGVEAFFGQGTRLTVV.